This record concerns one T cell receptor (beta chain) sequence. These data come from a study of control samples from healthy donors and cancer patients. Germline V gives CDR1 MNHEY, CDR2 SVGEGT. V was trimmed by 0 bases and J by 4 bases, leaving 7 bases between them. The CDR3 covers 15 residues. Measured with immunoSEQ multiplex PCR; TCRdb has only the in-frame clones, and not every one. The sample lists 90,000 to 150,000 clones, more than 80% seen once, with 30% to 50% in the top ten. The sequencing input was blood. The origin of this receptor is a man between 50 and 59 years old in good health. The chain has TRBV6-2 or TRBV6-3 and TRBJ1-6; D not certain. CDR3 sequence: CASSYSQLYNSPLHF. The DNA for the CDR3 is TGTGCCAGCAGTTACTCCCAGCTATATAATTCACCCCTCCACTTT.